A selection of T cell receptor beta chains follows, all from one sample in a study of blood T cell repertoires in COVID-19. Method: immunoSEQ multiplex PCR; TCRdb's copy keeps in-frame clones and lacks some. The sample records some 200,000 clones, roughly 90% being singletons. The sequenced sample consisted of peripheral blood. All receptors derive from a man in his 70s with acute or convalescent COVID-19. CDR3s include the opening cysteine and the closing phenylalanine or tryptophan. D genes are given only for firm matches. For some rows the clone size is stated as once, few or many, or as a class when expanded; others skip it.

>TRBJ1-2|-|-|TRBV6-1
CASSEWIGDGYTF
TGTGCCAGCAGTGAATGGATCGGGGATGGCTACACCTTC
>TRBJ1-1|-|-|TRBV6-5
CASSYEGRANTEAFF
TGTGCCAGCAGTTACGAAGGCAGGGCAAACACTGAAGCTTTCTTT
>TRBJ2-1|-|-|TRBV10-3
CAISESRNGEQFF
TGTGCCATCAGTGAGTCCAGGAACGGTGAGCAGTTCTTC
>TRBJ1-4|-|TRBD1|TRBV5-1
CASSLRQGAGNEKLFF
TGCGCCAGCAGCTTGCGACAGGGGGCAGGAAATGAAAAACTGTTTTTT
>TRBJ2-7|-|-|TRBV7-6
CASSLGSPLLDEQYF
TGTGCCAGCAGCTTAGGGAGCCCTCTCCTCGACGAGCAGTACTTC
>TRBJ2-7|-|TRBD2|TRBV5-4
CASSLAGAIEQYF
TGTGCCAGCAGTCTAGCGGGAGCTATCGAGCAGTACTTC
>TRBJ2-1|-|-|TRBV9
CASSVGGRNNEQFF
TGTGCCAGCAGCGTAGGTGGGAGAAACAATGAGCAGTTCTTC
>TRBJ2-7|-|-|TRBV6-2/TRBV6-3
CASSVPAHYEQYF
TGTGCCAGCAGTGTTCCAGCGCATTACGAGCAGTACTTC
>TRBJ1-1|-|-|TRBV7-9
CASSLGDMRNTEAFF
TGTGCCAGCAGCTTAGGCGATATGAGGAACACTGAAGCTTTCTTT
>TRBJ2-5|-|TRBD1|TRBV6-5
CASSRTGQETQYF
TGTGCCAGCAGCCGGACAGGGCAAGAGACCCAGTACTTC
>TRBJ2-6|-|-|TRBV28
CASSSLDTLSGANVLTF
TGTGCCAGCAGCTCCCTTGACACCCTCTCTGGGGCCAACGTCCTGACTTTC
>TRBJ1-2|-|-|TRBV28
CASGSGGGYGYTF
TGTGCCAGCGGAAGCGGGGGGGGCTATGGCTACACCTTC
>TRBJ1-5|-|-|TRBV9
CASGSDQPQHF
TGTGCCAGCGGTAGTGATCAGCCCCAGCATTTT
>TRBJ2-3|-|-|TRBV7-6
CASSLVRGGTDTQYF
TGTGCCAGCAGCTTAGTCAGGGGGGGCACAGATACGCAGTATTTT
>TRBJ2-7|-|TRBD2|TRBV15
CATSRDAPKLAGSYEQYF
TGTGCCACCAGCAGAGATGCTCCAAAGCTAGCGGGGTCCTACGAGCAGTACTTC
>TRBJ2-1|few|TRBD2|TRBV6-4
CASSEVSGREGEQFF
TGTGCCAGCAGTGAAGTTTCGGGGCGGGAGGGTGAGCAGTTCTTC